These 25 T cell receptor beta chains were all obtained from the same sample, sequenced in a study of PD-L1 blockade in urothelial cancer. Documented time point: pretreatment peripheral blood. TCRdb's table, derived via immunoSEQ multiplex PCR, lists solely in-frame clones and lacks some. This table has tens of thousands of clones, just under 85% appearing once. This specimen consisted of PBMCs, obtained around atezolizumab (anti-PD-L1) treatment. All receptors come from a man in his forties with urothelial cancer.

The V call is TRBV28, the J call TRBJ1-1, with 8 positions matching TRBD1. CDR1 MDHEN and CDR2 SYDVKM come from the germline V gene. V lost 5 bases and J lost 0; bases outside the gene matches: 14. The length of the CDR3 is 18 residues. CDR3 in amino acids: CASSPNPGQVGMNTEAFF. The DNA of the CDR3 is TGTGCCAGCAGTCCGAACCCGGGACAGGTGGGGATGAACACTGAAGCTTTCTTT.

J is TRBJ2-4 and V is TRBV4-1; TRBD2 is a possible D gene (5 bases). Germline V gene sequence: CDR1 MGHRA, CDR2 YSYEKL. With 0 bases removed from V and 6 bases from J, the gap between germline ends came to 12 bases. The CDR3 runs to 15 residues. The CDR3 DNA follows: TGCGCCAGCAGCCAAGAAAGAGGGCAGCGAAACATTCAGTACTTC. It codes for CASSQERGQRNIQYF.

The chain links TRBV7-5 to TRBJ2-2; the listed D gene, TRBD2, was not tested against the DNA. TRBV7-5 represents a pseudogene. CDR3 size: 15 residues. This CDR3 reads CAPPGGPANTGELFF. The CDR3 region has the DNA TGTGCCCCCCCTGGCGGCCCCGCGAACACCGGGGAGCTGTTTTTT.

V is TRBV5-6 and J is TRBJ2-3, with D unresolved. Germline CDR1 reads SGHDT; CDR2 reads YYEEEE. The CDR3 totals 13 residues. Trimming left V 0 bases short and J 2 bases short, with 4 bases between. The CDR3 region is CASSLGYTDTQYF. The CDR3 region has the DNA TGTGCCAGCAGCTTGGGCTACACAGATACGCAGTATTTT.

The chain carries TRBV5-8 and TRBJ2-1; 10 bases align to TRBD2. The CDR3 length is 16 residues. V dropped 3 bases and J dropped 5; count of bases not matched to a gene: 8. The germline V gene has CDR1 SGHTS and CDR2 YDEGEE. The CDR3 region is CASSSRTSGTNNEQFF. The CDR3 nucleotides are TGTGCCAGCAGCTCTCGGACTAGCGGAACGAACAATGAGCAGTTCTTC.

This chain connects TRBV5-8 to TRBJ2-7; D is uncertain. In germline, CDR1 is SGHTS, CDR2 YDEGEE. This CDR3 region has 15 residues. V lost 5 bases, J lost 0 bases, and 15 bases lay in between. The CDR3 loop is CASRIGQLPSYEQYF. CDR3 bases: TGTGCCAGCAGAATTGGGCAGCTGCCCTCCTACGAGCAGTACTTC.

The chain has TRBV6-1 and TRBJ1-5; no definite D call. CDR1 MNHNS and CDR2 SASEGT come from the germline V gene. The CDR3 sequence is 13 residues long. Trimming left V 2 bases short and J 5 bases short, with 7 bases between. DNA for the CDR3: TGTGCCAGCAGTGAAACGGGAGATCAGCCCCAGCATTTT. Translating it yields CASSETGDQPQHF.

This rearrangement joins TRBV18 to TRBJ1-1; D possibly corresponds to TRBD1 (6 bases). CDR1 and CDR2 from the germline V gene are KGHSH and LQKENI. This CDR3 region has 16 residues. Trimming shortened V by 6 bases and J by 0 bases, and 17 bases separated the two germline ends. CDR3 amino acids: CASSHGGTQVNTEAFF. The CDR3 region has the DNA TGTGCCAGCTCCCACGGGGGGACACAAGTGAACACTGAAGCTTTCTTT.

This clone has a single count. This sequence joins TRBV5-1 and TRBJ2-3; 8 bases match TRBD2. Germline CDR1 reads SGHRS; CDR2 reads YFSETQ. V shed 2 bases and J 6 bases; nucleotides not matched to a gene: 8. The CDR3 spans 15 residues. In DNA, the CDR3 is TGCGCCAGCAGCTTTAGCGGGACCGTGCCTGATACGCAGTATTTT. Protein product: CASSFSGTVPDTQYF. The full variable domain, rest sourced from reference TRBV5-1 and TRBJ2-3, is KAGVTQTPRYLIKTRGQQVTLSCSPISGHRSVSWYQQTPGQGLQFLFEYFSETQRNKGNFPGRFSGRQFSNSRSEMNVSTLELGDSALYLCASSFSGTVPDTQYFGPGTRLTVL.

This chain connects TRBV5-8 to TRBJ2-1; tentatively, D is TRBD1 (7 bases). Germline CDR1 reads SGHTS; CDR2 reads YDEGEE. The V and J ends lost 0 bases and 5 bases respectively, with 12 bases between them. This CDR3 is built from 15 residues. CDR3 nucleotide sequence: TGTGCCAGCAGCTTGGCCAGGGGGGCCCACAATGAGCAGTTCTTC. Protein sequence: CASSLARGAHNEQFF. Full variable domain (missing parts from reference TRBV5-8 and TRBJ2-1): EAGVTQSPTHLIKTRGQQATLRCSPISGHTSVYWYQQALGLGLQFLLWYDEGEERNRGNFPPRFSGRQFPNYSSELNVNALELEDSALYLCASSLARGAHNEQFFGPGTRLTVL.

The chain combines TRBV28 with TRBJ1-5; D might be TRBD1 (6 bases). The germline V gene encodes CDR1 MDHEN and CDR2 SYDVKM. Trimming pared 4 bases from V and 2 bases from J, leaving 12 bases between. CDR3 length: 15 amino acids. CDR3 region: CASSSINRGNQPQHF. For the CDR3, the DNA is TGTGCCAGCAGTTCAATAAACAGGGGCAATCAGCCCCAGCATTTT.

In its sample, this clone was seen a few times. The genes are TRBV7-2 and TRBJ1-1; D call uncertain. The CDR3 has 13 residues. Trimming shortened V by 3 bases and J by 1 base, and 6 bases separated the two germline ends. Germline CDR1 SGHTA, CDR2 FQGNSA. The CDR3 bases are TGTGCCAGCAGCTTTAGTCAGAACACTGAAGCTTTCTTT. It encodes CASSFSQNTEAFF.

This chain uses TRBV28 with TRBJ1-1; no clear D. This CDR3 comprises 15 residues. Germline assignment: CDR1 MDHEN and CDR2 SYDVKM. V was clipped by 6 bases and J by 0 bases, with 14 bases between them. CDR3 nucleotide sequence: TGTGCCAGCAGGCGGAGACTCTCCATGAACACTGAAGCTTTCTTT. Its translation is CASRRRLSMNTEAFF.

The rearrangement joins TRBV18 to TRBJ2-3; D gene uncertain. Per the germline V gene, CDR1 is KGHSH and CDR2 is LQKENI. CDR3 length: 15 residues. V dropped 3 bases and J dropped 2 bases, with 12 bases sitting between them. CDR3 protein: CASSPVSTDTDTQYF. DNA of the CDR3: TGTGCCAGCTCACCTGTGAGTACAGACACAGATACGCAGTATTTT.

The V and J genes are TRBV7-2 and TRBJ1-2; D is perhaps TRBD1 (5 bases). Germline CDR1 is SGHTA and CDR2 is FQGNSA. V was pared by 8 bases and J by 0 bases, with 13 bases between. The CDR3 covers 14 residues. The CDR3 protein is CASRSRGANYGYTF. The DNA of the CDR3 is TGTGCCAGCCGAAGTAGGGGCGCTAACTATGGCTACACCTTC.

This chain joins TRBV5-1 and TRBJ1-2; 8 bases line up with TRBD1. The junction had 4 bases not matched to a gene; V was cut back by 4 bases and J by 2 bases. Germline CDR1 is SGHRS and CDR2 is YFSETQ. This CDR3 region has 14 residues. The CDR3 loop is CASSPRGPNYGYTF. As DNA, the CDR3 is TGCGCCAGCAGCCCCAGGGGGCCGAACTATGGCTACACCTTC.

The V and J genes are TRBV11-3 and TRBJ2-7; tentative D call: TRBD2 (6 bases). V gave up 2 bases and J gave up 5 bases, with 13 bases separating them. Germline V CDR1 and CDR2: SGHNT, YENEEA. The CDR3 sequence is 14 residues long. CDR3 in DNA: TGTGCCAGCAGCTTATCTAGCGCCTCGGACGAGCAGTACTTC. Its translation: CASSLSSASDEQYF. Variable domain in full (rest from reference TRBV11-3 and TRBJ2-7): EAGVVQSPRYKIIEKKQPVAFWCNPISGHNTLYWYLQNLGQGPELLIRYENEEAVDDSQLPKDRFSAERLKGVDSTLKIQPAELGDSAVYLCASSLSSASDEQYFGPGTRLTVT.

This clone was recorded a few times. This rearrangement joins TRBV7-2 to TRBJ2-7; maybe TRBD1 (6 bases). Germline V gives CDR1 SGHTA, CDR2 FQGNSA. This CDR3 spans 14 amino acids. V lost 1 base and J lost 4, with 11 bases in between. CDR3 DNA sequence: TGTGCCAGCAGCTTAGGCAGGGGCCCTTACGAGCAGTACTTC. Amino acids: CASSLGRGPYEQYF.

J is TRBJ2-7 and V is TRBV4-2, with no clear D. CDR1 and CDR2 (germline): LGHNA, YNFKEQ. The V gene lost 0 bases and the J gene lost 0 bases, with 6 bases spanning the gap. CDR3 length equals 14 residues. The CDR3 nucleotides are TGTGCCAGCAGCCAAGATCACGGCTCCTACGAGCAGTACTTC. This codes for CASSQDHGSYEQYF.

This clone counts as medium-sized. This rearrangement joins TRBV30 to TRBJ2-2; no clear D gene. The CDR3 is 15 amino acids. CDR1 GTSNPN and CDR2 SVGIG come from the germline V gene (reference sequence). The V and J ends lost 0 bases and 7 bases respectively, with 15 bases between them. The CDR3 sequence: CAWSVRGKMGGELFF. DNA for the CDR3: TGTGCCTGGAGTGTACGAGGAAAGATGGGCGGGGAGCTGTTTTTT.

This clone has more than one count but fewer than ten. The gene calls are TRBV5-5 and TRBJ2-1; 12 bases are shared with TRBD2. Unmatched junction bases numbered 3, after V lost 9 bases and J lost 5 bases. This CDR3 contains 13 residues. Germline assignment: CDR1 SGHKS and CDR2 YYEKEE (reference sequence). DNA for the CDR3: TGTGCCACCAGACTAGCGGGGGACAATGAGCAGTTCTTC. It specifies CATRLAGDNEQFF.

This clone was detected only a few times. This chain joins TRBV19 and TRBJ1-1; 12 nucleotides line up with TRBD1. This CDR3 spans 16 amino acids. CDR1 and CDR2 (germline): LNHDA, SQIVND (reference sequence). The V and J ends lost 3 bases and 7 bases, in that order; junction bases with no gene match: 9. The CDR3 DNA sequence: TGTGCCAGTAGTATTGGGGGACAGGGGGCAGGGAGTGAAGCTTTCTTT. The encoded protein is CASSIGGQGAGSEAFF.

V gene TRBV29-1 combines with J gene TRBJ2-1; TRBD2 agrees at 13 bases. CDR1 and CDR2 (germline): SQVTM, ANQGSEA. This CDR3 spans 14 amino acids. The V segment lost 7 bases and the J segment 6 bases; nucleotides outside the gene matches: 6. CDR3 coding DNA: TGCAGCGCCGACGGGACTAGCGGGATCAATGAGCAGTTCTTC. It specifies CSADGTSGINEQFF.

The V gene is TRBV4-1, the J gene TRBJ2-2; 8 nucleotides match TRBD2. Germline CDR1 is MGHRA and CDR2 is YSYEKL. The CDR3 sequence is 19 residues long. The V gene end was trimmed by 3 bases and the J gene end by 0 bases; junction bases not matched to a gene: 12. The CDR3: CASSHPWGVAGSNTGELFF. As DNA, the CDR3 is TGCGCCAGCAGCCATCCCTGGGGGGTAGCGGGATCGAACACCGGGGAGCTGTTTTTT.

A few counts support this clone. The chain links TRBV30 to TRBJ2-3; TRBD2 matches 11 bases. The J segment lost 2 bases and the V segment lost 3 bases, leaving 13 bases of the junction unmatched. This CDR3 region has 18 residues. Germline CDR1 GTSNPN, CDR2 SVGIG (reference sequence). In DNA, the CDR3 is TGTGCCTGGAGCCTCCCTCCTAGCGGGAGGACCTTCACAGATACGCAGTATTTT. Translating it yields CAWSLPPSGRTFTDTQYF.